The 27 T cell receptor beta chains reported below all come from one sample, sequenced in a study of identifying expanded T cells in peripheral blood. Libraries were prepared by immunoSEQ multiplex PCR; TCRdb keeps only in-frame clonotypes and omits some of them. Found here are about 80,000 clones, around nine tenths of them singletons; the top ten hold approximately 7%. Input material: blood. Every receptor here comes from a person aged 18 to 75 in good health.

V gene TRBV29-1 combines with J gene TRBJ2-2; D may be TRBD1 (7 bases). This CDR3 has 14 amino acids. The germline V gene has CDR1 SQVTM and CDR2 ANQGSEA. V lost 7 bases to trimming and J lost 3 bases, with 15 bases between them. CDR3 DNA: TGCAGCGGCGGAGGGGGCCGGGACACCGGGGAGCTGTTTTTT. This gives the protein CSGGGGRDTGELFF.

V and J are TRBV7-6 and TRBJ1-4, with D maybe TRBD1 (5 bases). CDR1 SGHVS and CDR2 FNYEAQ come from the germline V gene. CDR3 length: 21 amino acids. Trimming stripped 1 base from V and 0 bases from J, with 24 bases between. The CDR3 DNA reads TGTGCCAGCAGCTTAGGACTGGGCGGCCAGCCGGGCAGGGCAACTAATGAAAAACTGTTTTTT. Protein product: CASSLGLGGQPGRATNEKLFF.

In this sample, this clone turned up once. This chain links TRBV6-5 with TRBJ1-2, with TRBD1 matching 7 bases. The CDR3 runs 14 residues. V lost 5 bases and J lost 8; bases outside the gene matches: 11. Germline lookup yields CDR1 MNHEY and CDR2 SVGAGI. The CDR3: CASSLGTVHAGYTF. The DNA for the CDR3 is TGTGCCAGCAGTCTCGGGACAGTTCACGCCGGCTACACCTTC.

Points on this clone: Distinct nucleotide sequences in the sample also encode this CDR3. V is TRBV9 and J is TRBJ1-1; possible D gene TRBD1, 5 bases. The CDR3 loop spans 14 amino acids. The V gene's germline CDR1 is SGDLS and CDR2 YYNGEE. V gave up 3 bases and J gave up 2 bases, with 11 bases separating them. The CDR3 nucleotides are TGTGCCAGCAGCGCAATAACAGGAAACACTGAAGCTTTCTTT. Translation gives CASSAITGNTEAFF.

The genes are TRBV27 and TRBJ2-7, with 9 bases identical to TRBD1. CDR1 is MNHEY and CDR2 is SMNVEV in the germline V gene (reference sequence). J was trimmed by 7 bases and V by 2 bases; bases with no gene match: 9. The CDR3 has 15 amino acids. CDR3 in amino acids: CASSLGDRASSEQYF. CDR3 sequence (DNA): TGTGCCAGCAGTTTAGGGGACAGGGCCTCTAGTGAGCAGTACTTC.

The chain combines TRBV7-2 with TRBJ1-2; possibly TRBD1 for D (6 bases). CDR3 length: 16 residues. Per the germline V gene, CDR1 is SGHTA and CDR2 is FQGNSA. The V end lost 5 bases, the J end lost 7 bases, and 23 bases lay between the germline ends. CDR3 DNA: TGTGCCAGCAGCCCGAGGACCCGACGGGGGGCCGGTGGCTACACCTTC. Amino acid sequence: CASSPRTRRGAGGYTF.

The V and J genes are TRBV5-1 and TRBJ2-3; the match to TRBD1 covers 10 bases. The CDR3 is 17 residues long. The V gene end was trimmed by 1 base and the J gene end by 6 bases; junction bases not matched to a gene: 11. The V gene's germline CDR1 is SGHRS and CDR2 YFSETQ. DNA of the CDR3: TGCGCCAGCAGCTTGTCAACCGGGACAGGGGCCTGGGATACGCAGTATTTT. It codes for CASSLSTGTGAWDTQYF. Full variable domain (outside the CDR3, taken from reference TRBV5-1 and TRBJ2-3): KAGVTQTPRYLIKTRGQQVTLSCSPISGHRSVSWYQQTPGQGLQFLFEYFSETQRNKGNFPGRFSGRQFSNSRSEMNVSTLELGDSALYLCASSLSTGTGAWDTQYFGPGTRLTVL.

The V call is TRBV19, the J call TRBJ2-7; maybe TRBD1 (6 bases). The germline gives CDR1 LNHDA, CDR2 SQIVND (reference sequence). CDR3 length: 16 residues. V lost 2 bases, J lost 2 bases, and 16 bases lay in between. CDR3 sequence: CASSIRGSGLPYEQYF. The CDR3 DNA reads TGTGCCAGTAGTATAAGGGGGTCGGGCCTGCCCTACGAGCAGTACTTC.

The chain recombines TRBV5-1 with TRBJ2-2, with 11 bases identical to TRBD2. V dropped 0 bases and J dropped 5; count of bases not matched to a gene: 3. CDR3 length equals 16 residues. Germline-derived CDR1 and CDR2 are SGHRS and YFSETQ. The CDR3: CASSLALAGATGELFF. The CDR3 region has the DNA TGCGCCAGCAGCTTGGCACTAGCGGGAGCGACCGGGGAGCTGTTTTTT.

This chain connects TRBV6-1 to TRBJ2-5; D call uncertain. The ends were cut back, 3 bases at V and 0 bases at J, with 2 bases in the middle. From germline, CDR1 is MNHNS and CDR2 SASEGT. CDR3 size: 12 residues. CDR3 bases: TGTGCCAGCAGTGACTACCAAGAGACCCAGTACTTC. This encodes CASSDYQETQYF.

DNA of the CDR3: TGTGCCAGCACTCCCGGGACAGGGTTGACCCTAAGATCTAAGCAGTACTTC. This translates into CASTPGTGLTLRSKQYF. The rearrangement joins TRBV28 to TRBJ2-7; 9 bases agree with TRBD1. V lost 7 bases, J lost 8 bases, and 21 bases stayed unmatched. In germline, CDR1 is MDHEN, CDR2 SYDVKM. CDR3 length equals 17 residues.

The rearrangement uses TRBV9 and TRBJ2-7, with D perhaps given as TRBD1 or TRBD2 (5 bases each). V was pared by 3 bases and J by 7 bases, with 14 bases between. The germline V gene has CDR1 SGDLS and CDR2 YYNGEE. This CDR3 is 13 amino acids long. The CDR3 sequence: CASSGGQGGEQYF. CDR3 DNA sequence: TGTGCCAGCAGCGGAGGGCAGGGCGGAGAGCAGTACTTC. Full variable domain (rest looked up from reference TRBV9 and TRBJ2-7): DSGVTQTPKHLITATGQRVTLRCSPRSGDLSVYWYQQSLDQGLQFLIQYYNGEERAKGNILERFSAQQFPDLHSELNLSSLELGDSALYFCASSGGQGGEQYFGPGTRLTVT.

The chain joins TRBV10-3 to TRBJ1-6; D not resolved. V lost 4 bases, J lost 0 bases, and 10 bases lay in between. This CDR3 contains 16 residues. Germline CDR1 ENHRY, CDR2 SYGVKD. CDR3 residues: CAISAGVSSYNSPLHF. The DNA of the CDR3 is TGTGCCATCAGTGCGGGAGTAAGCTCCTATAATTCACCCCTCCACTTT.

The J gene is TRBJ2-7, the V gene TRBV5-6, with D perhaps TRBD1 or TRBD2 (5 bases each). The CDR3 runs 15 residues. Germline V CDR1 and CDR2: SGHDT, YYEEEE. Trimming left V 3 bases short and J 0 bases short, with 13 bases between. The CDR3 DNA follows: TGTGCCAGCAGCTGGGGGTTTGGTATCTCCTACGAGCAGTACTTC. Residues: CASSWGFGISYEQYF.

The CDR3 loop is CASSQNGLPQETQYF. The CDR3 nucleotides read TGTGCCAGCAGCCAAAATGGGCTCCCCCAAGAGACCCAGTACTTC. The rearrangement joins TRBV14 to TRBJ2-5; D gene ambiguous. V was clipped by 2 bases and J by 1 base, with 11 bases between them. Germline loops: CDR1 SGHDN, CDR2 FVKESK. The CDR3 spans 15 residues.

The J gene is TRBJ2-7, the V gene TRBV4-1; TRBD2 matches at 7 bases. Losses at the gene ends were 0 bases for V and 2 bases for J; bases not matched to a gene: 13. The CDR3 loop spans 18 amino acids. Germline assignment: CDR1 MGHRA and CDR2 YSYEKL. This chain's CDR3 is CASSQDSPKLAVTYEQYF. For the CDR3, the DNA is TGCGCCAGCAGCCAAGATAGCCCAAAGCTAGCGGTGACCTACGAGCAGTACTTC.

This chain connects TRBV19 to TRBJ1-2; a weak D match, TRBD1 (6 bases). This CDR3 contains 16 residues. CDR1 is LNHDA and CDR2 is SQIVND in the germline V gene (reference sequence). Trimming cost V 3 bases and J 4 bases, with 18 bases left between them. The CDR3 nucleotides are TGTGCCAGTAGTATTTACGGGGGGCCTCCCCTCTATGGCTACACCTTC. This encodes CASSIYGGPPLYGYTF.

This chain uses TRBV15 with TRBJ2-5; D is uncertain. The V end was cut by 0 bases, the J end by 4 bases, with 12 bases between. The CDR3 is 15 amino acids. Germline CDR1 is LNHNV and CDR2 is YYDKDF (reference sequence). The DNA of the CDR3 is TGTGCCACCAGCAGAGATAAGGGCCTAGGAGAGACCCAGTACTTC. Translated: CATSRDKGLGETQYF.

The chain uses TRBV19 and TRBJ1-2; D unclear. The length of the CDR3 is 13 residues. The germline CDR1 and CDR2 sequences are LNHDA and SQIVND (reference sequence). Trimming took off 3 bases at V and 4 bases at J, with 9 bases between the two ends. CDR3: CASSIDPFYGYTF. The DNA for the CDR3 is TGTGCCAGTAGTATTGACCCCTTCTATGGCTACACCTTC.

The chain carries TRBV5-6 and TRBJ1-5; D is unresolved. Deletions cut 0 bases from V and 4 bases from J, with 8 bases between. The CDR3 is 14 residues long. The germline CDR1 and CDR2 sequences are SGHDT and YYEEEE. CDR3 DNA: TGTGCCAGCAGCTTGGGTAAAGAAAATCAGCCCCAGCATTTT. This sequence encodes CASSLGKENQPQHF.

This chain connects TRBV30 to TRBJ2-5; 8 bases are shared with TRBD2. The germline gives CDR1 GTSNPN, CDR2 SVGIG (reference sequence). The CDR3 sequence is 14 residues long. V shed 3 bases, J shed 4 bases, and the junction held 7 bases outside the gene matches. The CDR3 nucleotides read TGTGCCTGGAGCGGATACGGACTAGCAGAGACCCAGTACTTC. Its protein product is CAWSGYGLAETQYF.

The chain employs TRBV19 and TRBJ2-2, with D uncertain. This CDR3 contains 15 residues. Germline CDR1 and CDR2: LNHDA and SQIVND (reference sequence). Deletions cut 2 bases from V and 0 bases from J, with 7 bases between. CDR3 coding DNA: TGTGCCAGTAGTATATATAAACCGAACACCGGGGAGCTGTTTTTT. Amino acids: CASSIYKPNTGELFF.

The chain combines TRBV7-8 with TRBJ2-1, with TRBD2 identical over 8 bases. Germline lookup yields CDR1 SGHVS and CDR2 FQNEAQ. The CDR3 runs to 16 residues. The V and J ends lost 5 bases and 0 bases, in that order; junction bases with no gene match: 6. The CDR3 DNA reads TGTGCCAGCAGCAAACTACTAGCGGACTCCTACAATGAGCAGTTCTTC. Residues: CASSKLLADSYNEQFF. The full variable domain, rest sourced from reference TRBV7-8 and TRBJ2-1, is GAGVSQSPRYKVAKRGQDVALRCDPISGHVSLFWYQQALGQGPEFLTYFQNEAQLDKSGLPSDRFFAERPEGSVSTLKIQRTQQEDSAVYLCASSKLLADSYNEQFFGPGTRLTVL.

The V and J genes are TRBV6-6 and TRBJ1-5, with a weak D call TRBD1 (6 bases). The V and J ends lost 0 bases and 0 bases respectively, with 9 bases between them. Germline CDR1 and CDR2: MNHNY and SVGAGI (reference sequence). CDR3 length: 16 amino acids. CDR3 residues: CASSYSGTRSNQPQHF. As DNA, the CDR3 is TGTGCCAGCAGTTACTCCGGGACACGTAGCAATCAGCCCCAGCATTTT.

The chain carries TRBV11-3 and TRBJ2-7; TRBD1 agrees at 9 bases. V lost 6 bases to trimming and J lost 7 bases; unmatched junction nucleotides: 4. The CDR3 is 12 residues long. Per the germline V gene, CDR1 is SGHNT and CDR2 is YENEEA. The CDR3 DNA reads TGTGCCAGCAGTACGGGACAGGGTGAGCAGTACTTC. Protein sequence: CASSTGQGEQYF.

Here the CDR3 reads CASSNLGQPRGNTSTDTQYF. The DNA of the CDR3 is TGTGCCAGCAGCAACTTGGGACAGCCGAGGGGGAATACTAGCACAGATACGCAGTATTTT. The chain links TRBV21-1 to TRBJ2-3; the table names TRBD1, a call not compared with the DNA. TRBV21-1 is tagged as a pseudogene. The CDR3 is made up of 20 amino acids.

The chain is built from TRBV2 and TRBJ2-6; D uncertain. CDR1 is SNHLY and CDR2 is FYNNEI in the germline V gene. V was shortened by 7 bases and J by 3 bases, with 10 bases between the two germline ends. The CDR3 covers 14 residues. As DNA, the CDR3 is TGTGCCAGCAACTTGAATGGTGGGGCCAACGTCCTGACTTTC. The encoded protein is CASNLNGGANVLTF.